This T cell receptor (beta chain) is from a study of T-cell memory formation after mild COVID-19. Looked up from germline, CDR1 is LNHDA and CDR2 is SQIVND (reference sequence). CDR3 length: 13 residues. V lost 7 bases to trimming and J lost 4 bases, with 13 bases between them. From the 5' RACE reads, TCRdb called clonotypes with MiXCR, one entry per CDR3 protein. The sample lists 250,000 to 400,000 distinct CDR3 sequences, more than 13% occurring once. This clonotype came up a few times. The clonotype originates from a man between 18 and 35 years old who had mild COVID-19 (a few samples of this study predate the infection). Cell type and time point are not known. This chain joins TRBV19 and TRBJ1-2, with D tentatively TRBD1 (5 bases). Sequencing used PBMCs or a T cell subset sorted from them (not recorded which). In nucleotides, the CDR3 is TGTGCCAGTAATCCGCCGCAGGGCTATGGCTACACCTTC. This sequence encodes CASNPPQGYGYTF.